Following are 27 T cell receptor beta chains from one sample sequenced in a study of shared clonotypes between healthy human individuals. Only in-frame clones appear in the TCRdb table, and some are missing; sequencing was by immunoSEQ multiplex PCR. The sample lists over 2 million clones, 85% to 95% occurring once. Sequencing was done on a sample of naive CD4+ T cells from PBMCs. As for subset: CD45RA+ positively selected. The receptors here all came from a man younger than 35 in good health. Some clones in this sample may be carry-over from other donors' samples.

The chain recombines TRBV19 with TRBJ1-2; tentative D call: TRBD1 (5 bases). The V and J ends lost 4 bases and 2 bases respectively, with 14 bases between them. This CDR3 is 15 amino acids long. Germline values: CDR1 LNHDA, CDR2 SQIVND (reference sequence). CDR3 amino acids: CASSTRPGFNYGYTF. CDR3 nucleotide sequence: TGTGCCAGTAGTACCCGTCCAGGGTTCAACTATGGCTACACCTTC.

V and J are TRBV25-1 and TRBJ2-5; 9 bases agree with TRBD1. After removal of 9 bases from V and 4 bases from J, the junction contained 21 bases not matched to a gene. The CDR3 covers 18 residues. Germline V gives CDR1 MGHDK, CDR2 SYGVNS. The CDR3 bases are TGTGCCAGTCTTCCGGTCCCGGGACAGGGTTCGAGTCGAGAGACCCAGTACTTC. This codes for CASLPVPGQGSSRETQYF.

The J gene is TRBJ1-2, the V gene TRBV5-8; D not resolved. V was clipped by 4 bases and J by 5 bases, with 12 bases between them. This CDR3 has 13 amino acids. Per germline, CDR1 SGHTS and CDR2 YDEGEE. The DNA for the CDR3 is TGTGCCAGCAGCGCCGGACGGCAGTATGGCTACACCTTC. Amino acid sequence: CASSAGRQYGYTF.

On this clone itself: The sample carries other DNA sequences with the same CDR3. This rearrangement joins TRBV7-3 to TRBJ2-2; tentative D call: TRBD1 (6 bases). Germline CDR1 and CDR2: SGHTA and FQGTGA. Trimming removed 1 base at V and 2 bases at J, with 14 bases between. The CDR3 totals 17 residues. The CDR3 loop is CASSLRAGTTNTGELFF. As DNA, the CDR3 is TGTGCCAGCAGCTTAAGGGCCGGGACAACTAACACCGGGGAGCTGTTTTTT. Combining the CDR3 with reference TRBV7-3 and TRBJ2-2 gives the whole variable domain GAGVSQTPSNKVTEKGKYVELRCDPISGHTALYWYRQSLGQGPEFLIYFQGTGAADDSGLPNDRFFAVRPEGSVSTLKIQRTERGDSAVYLCASSLRAGTTNTGELFFGEGSRLTVL.

J is TRBJ2-7 and V is TRBV27, with D possibly matching TRBD1 (6 bases). The germline gives CDR1 MNHEY, CDR2 SMNVEV (reference sequence). CDR3 length equals 15 residues. Trimming shortened V by 6 bases and J by 2 bases, and 17 bases separated the two germline ends. The CDR3 is CASSTARDNPYEQYF. The CDR3 DNA follows: TGTGCCAGCAGCACAGCACGGGACAATCCCTACGAGCAGTACTTC.

This chain links TRBV28 with TRBJ2-7; D is possibly TRBD2 (5 bases). CDR1 MDHEN and CDR2 SYDVKM come from the germline V gene. The V gene lost 8 bases and the J gene lost 1 base, with 9 bases spanning the gap. This CDR3 comprises 12 residues. This chain's CDR3 is CASARVSYEQYF. DNA for the CDR3: TGTGCCAGCGCGAGGGTTTCCTACGAGCAGTACTTC.

The CDR3 is CASRGRPSEGETQYF. CDR3 bases: TGCGCCAGCAGGGGTAGACCGTCCGAGGGAGAGACCCAGTACTTC. This chain uses TRBV5-1 with TRBJ2-5, with D possibly being TRBD2 (5 bases). Germline loops: CDR1 SGHRS, CDR2 YFSETQ. The CDR3 spans 15 residues. Trimming took off 5 bases at V and 4 bases at J, with 18 bases between the two ends.

This sequence joins TRBV5-1 and TRBJ1-1; D is possibly TRBD1 (5 bases). V was trimmed by 4 bases and J by 1 base, leaving 11 bases between them. The V gene's germline CDR1 is SGHRS and CDR2 YFSETQ. This CDR3 contains 14 residues. CDR3 DNA: TGCGCCAGCAGCGTTGACAGACCGAACACTGAAGCTTTCTTT. It codes for CASSVDRPNTEAFF.

The chain recombines TRBV5-5 with TRBJ1-2; 7 bases are shared with TRBD1. V was clipped by 0 bases and J by 5 bases; unmatched bases: 7. Germline values: CDR1 SGHKS, CDR2 YYEKEE (reference sequence). This CDR3 contains 15 residues. The CDR3 protein is CASSLGGQNSYGYTF. As DNA, the CDR3 is TGTGCCAGCAGCTTGGGGGGACAGAATAGTTATGGCTACACCTTC.

In the case of this clone: Other DNA sequences from this sample encode an identical CDR3 as well. CDR3: CASSFGTGYGYTF. In DNA, the CDR3 is TGTGCCAGCAGCTTCGGGACGGGGTATGGCTACACCTTC. The rearrangement joins TRBV7-3 to TRBJ1-2, with a tentative D call TRBD1 (5 bases). This CDR3 region has 13 residues. V was cut by 3 bases and J by 5 bases, with 10 bases left in between. Looked up from germline, CDR1 is SGHTA and CDR2 is FQGTGA.

The V and J genes are TRBV6-5 and TRBJ2-7, with a possible D match to TRBD2 (6 bases). In germline, CDR1 is MNHEY, CDR2 SVGAGI. This CDR3 contains 14 residues. Trimming took 0 bases from V and 5 from J, leaving 11 bases between them. The CDR3, as DNA: TGTGCCAGCAGTTACTCCGGGACTCCCGACGAGCAGTACTTC. Protein product: CASSYSGTPDEQYF.

The genes are TRBV30 and TRBJ2-1, with 9 bases identical to TRBD2. Germline V gives CDR1 GTSNPN, CDR2 SVGIG (reference sequence). V was pared by 2 bases and J by 8 bases, with 4 bases of the junction left unmatched. The CDR3 runs to 13 residues. CDR3 amino acids: CAWSSGRMDEQFF. The CDR3 bases are TGTGCCTGGAGTAGCGGGAGGATGGATGAGCAGTTCTTC.

The chain employs TRBV30 and TRBJ2-1; 10 bases agree with TRBD2. V shed 1 base and J 5 bases; nucleotides not matched to a gene: 17. Germline CDR1 and CDR2: GTSNPN and SVGIG (reference sequence). The CDR3 sequence is 19 residues long. CDR3 DNA sequence: TGTGCCTGGAGTGAGGGTACTAGCGGGAAAATGTCGGCGGACAATGAGCAGTTCTTC. Its translation: CAWSEGTSGKMSADNEQFF.

The V and J genes are TRBV5-4 and TRBJ1-3, with D uncertain. CDR1 and CDR2 (germline): SGHNT, YYREEE (reference sequence). The CDR3 runs to 14 residues. Trimming stripped 3 bases from V and 0 bases from J, with 7 bases between. The CDR3 region is CASSSEPSGNTIYF. The CDR3, as DNA: TGTGCCAGCAGCTCGGAGCCCTCTGGAAACACCATATATTTT.

The chain employs TRBV5-8 and TRBJ2-2; perhaps D is TRBD1 or TRBD2 (5 bases each). V was trimmed by 5 bases and J by 6 bases, leaving 17 bases between them. The CDR3 consists of 15 residues. Germline assignment: CDR1 SGHTS and CDR2 YDEGEE. The CDR3 DNA reads as TGTGCCAGCAGAATCAGGGAGACCTCTTCCGGGGAGCTGTTTTTT. It translates to CASRIRETSSGELFF.

J is TRBJ2-1 and V is TRBV15; TRBD2 is a possible D gene (6 bases). The germline V gene encodes CDR1 LNHNV and CDR2 YYDKDF (reference sequence). The CDR3 spans 17 residues. Trimming stripped 5 bases from V and 6 bases from J, with 23 bases between. The CDR3 region has the DNA TGTGCCACCAGCGGAACACGCCCGGGACTGTCAGGCAATGAGCAGTTCTTC. It yields the protein CATSGTRPGLSGNEQFF.

The chain is built from TRBV10-1 and TRBJ2-7; the D gene is possibly TRBD2 (6 bases). The V end lost 0 bases, the J end lost 7 bases, and 22 bases lay between the germline ends. The CDR3 contains 17 residues. Germline loops: CDR1 WNHNN, CDR2 SYGVQD (reference sequence). This chain's CDR3 is CASSESRASAPSGEQYF. Written as DNA, the CDR3 is TGCGCCAGCAGTGAGTCTCGGGCTAGCGCCCCATCGGGAGAGCAGTACTTC.

This clone occurred once. This chain links TRBV14 with TRBJ1-1, with no clear D. The germline V gene encodes CDR1 SGHDN and CDR2 FVKESK. CDR3 length equals 13 residues. Trimming cost V 2 bases and J 11 bases, with 15 bases left between them. In DNA, the CDR3 is TGTGCCAGCAGCCAAACTGCCCCGGTGAAGGCTTTCTTT. Residues: CASSQTAPVKAFF.

This clone appeared once. The same CDR3 is also encoded by other DNA sequences in this sample. The chain has TRBV10-3 and TRBJ1-6; D gene unclear. This CDR3 is 14 amino acids long. The germline V gene encodes CDR1 ENHRY and CDR2 SYGVKD. Deletions cut 3 bases from V and 4 bases from J, with 7 bases between. This CDR3 reads CAISDREYNSPLHF. In DNA form, the CDR3 reads TGTGCCATCAGTGACAGAGAGTATAATTCACCCCTCCACTTT.

The CDR3 loop reads CASSPKSGSWNEQFF. The CDR3 bases are TGTGCCAGCAGCCCAAAGAGCGGGAGTTGGAATGAGCAGTTCTTC. The V call is TRBV5-4, the J call TRBJ2-1; 8 nucleotides line up with TRBD2. Trimming at V came to 4 bases and at J to 7 bases, leaving 10 bases not matched to a gene. Germline V CDR1 and CDR2: SGHNT, YYREEE (reference sequence). The CDR3 runs to 15 residues.

The J gene is TRBJ1-2, the V gene TRBV29-1, with unresolved D. CDR3 length: 14 residues. Germline lookup yields CDR1 SQVTM and CDR2 ANQGSEA. Trimming removed 5 bases at V and 5 bases at J, with 18 bases between. Written as DNA, the CDR3 is TGCAGCGTTTTGTACTTTACTCCTGCTTATGGCTACACCTTC. Translated: CSVLYFTPAYGYTF.

This clone was seen once. This chain joins TRBV7-9 and TRBJ2-5; D not certain. CDR3 length equals 15 residues. CDR1 SEHNR and CDR2 FQNEAQ come from the germline V gene (reference sequence). The V end lost 5 bases, the J end lost 0 bases, and 13 bases lay between the germline ends. This chain's CDR3 is CASSPSGLYQETQYF. CDR3 nucleotides: TGTGCCAGCAGCCCCTCGGGCCTATACCAAGAGACCCAGTACTTC.

This chain links TRBV28 with TRBJ2-3, with no clear D. Germline lookup yields CDR1 MDHEN and CDR2 SYDVKM. This CDR3 comprises 14 residues. With 7 bases removed from V and 2 bases from J, the gap between germline ends came to 13 bases. The CDR3 spells CASTQRRTTDTQYF. DNA of the CDR3: TGTGCCAGCACCCAAAGGCGGACCACAGATACGCAGTATTTT. The entire variable domain, with the rest obtained from reference TRBV28 and TRBJ2-3, is as follows: DVKVTQSSRYLVKRTGEKVFLECVQDMDHENMFWYRQDPGLGLRLIYFSYDVKMKEKGDIPEGYSVSREKKERFSLILESASTNQTSMYLCASTQRRTTDTQYFGPGTRLTVL.

The V and J genes are TRBV7-8 and TRBJ1-1; D uncertain. The CDR3 totals 13 residues. Per germline, CDR1 SGHVS and CDR2 FQNEAQ. Deletions cut 3 bases from V and 1 base from J, with 6 bases between. CDR3 protein: CASSFSSNTEAFF. CDR3 sequence (DNA): TGTGCCAGCAGCTTCTCTTCGAACACTGAAGCTTTCTTT.

This clone was recorded a few times. Different DNA sequences within this sample yield the same CDR3. The rearrangement uses TRBV5-1 and TRBJ2-5; D is possibly TRBD2 (5 bases). Germline CDR1 reads SGHRS; CDR2 reads YFSETQ. CDR3 length: 13 residues. Between the trimmed V and J ends, which lost 2 bases and 2 bases, there was a span of 7 bases. CDR3 protein: CASSFGVQETQYF. The CDR3 coding sequence is TGCGCCAGCAGCTTCGGGGTACAAGAGACCCAGTACTTC.

V usage is TRBV29-1 and J usage is TRBJ1-5; unclear D gene. Trimming left V 6 bases short and J 0 bases short, with 9 bases between. CDR3 length: 13 amino acids. Per the germline V gene, CDR1 is SQVTM and CDR2 is ANQGSEA. CDR3 nucleotide sequence: TGCAGCGTCGTTACAGATAGCAATCAGCCCCAGCATTTT. Translated, it gives CSVVTDSNQPQHF.

The rearrangement joins TRBV7-8 to TRBJ1-2; 8 nucleotides line up with TRBD1. The CDR3 consists of 14 residues. Germline values: CDR1 SGHVS, CDR2 FQNEAQ. V lost 5 bases and J lost 10; bases outside the gene matches: 12. The CDR3 loop reads CASSPPDRVLIYTF. In nucleotides, the CDR3 is TGTGCCAGCAGCCCCCCGGACAGGGTATTAATCTACACCTTC.